Following are 28 T cell receptor beta chains from one sample sequenced in a study of blood T cell repertoires in COVID-19. Libraries were prepared by immunoSEQ multiplex PCR; TCRdb keeps only in-frame clonotypes and omits some of them. In the table there are under 350,000 clones, 86% of which are singletons. Sequenced: peripheral blood. Receptors originate from a man aged 18 to 30 with active or convalescent COVID-19.

The rearrangement links TRBV28 to TRBJ1-4; D may be TRBD1 (5 bases). From germline, CDR1 is MDHEN and CDR2 SYDVKM. This CDR3 has 13 residues. Trimming removed 7 bases from V and 4 bases from J, with 10 bases in between. CDR3 amino acids: CASIAGFNEKLFF. CDR3 coding DNA: TGTGCCAGCATAGCAGGGTTTAATGAAAAACTGTTTTTT.

The chain is built from TRBV7-9 and TRBJ2-3; D call uncertain. Trimming shortened V by 6 bases and J by 4 bases, and 11 bases separated the two germline ends. The V gene's germline CDR1 is SEHNR and CDR2 FQNEAQ (reference sequence). The CDR3 has 13 amino acids. CDR3 nucleotide sequence: TGTGCCAGCAGTCCTACGGGTCCAGATACGCAGTATTTT. Protein product: CASSPTGPDTQYF.

The rearrangement joins TRBV6-5 to TRBJ1-5; 7 nucleotides align to TRBD1. This CDR3 is built from 15 residues. The germline V gene encodes CDR1 MNHEY and CDR2 SVGAGI. J was trimmed by 0 bases and V by 7 bases; bases with no gene match: 6. The CDR3 nucleotides are TGTGCCAGCAAAACCCACAGGGGTAGCAATCAGCCCCAGCATTTT. The encoded protein is CASKTHRGSNQPQHF.

CDR3 coding DNA: TGTGCCACCGACAGGGCAAACACTGAAGCTTTCTTT. Its protein product is CATDRANTEAFF. This rearrangement joins TRBV6-5 to TRBJ1-1; 7 bases are shared with TRBD1. With 10 bases clipped from V and 2 bases from J, the junction kept 4 bases outside the gene matches. The CDR3 has 12 residues. The germline CDR1 and CDR2 sequences are MNHEY and SVGAGI.

The chain employs TRBV6-1 and TRBJ1-5; the match to TRBD1 covers 9 bases. This CDR3 region has 16 residues. The V gene end was trimmed by 3 bases and the J gene end by 3 bases; junction bases not matched to a gene: 6. CDR1 MNHNS and CDR2 SASEGT come from the germline V gene. CDR3 DNA sequence: TGTGCCAGCAGTGAGCGACAGGGGGGCTACAATCAGCCCCAGCATTTT. Translation: CASSERQGGYNQPQHF.

The J gene is TRBJ2-3, the V gene TRBV25-1, with D maybe TRBD1 (5 bases). Trimming took 5 bases from V and 0 from J, leaving 9 bases between them. Germline CDR1 is MGHDK and CDR2 is SYGVNS. This CDR3 has 14 amino acids. The CDR3 coding sequence is TGTGCCAGCAGTCAGGGATTAAGCACAGATACGCAGTATTTT. Protein product: CASSQGLSTDTQYF.

In its sample, this clone was seen a few times. The chain couples TRBV5-1 to TRBJ2-7, with 10 bases that match TRBD2. This CDR3 has 14 amino acids. In germline, CDR1 is SGHRS, CDR2 YFSETQ. Losses at the gene ends were 4 bases for V and 4 bases for J; bases not matched to a gene: 5. The CDR3 loop is CASSPGLANYEQYF. The CDR3, as DNA: TGCGCCAGCAGCCCGGGACTAGCGAATTACGAGCAGTACTTC.

The chain combines TRBV5-5 with TRBJ1-1; D gene uncertain. Germline assignment: CDR1 SGHKS and CDR2 YYEKEE (reference sequence). The CDR3 sequence is 12 residues long. V dropped 5 bases and J dropped 4 bases, with 9 bases sitting between them. DNA for the CDR3: TGTGCCAGCAGTTTACGGGGCACTGAAGCTTTCTTT. This sequence encodes CASSLRGTEAFF.

The rearrangement uses TRBV10-3 and TRBJ1-4; TRBD1 matches at 9 bases. V trimming: 2 bases; J trimming: 3 bases; junction bases outside the gene matches: 1. Germline V gives CDR1 ENHRY, CDR2 SYGVKD. The CDR3 length is 15 residues. CDR3 loop: CAISERDRANEKLFF. Written as DNA, the CDR3 is TGTGCCATCAGTGAGAGGGACAGGGCTAATGAAAAACTGTTTTTT.

The chain recombines TRBV18 with TRBJ2-1; maybe TRBD2 (6 bases). The V gene lost 2 bases and the J gene lost 6 bases, with 11 bases spanning the gap. Germline-derived CDR1 and CDR2 are KGHSH and LQKENI. This CDR3 has 14 residues. This chain's CDR3 is CASSPSTGGNEQFF. The CDR3 DNA follows: TGTGCCAGCTCACCATCCACCGGGGGCAATGAGCAGTTCTTC.

V and J are TRBV4-2 and TRBJ2-1; 8 nucleotides line up with TRBD1. The CDR3 length is 15 residues. Losses at the gene ends were 0 bases for V and 4 bases for J; bases not matched to a gene: 2. Germline V gene data show CDR1 as LGHNA and CDR2 as YNFKEQ. The CDR3 DNA sequence: TGTGCCAGCAGCCAAGAAACAGGGGGATACAATGAGCAGTTCTTC. It encodes CASSQETGGYNEQFF.

A single count supports this clone. The gene calls are TRBV6-1 and TRBJ1-6; 11 positions agree with TRBD1. Germline-derived CDR1 and CDR2 are MNHNS and SASEGT. This CDR3 is built from 16 residues. The V segment lost 2 bases and the J segment 6 bases; nucleotides outside the gene matches: 3. CDR3 DNA: TGTGCCAGCAGTGAAATAGGGACAGGGGGTAATTCACCCCTCCACTTT. This encodes CASSEIGTGGNSPLHF.

This clone was detected once. The chain uses TRBV11-3 and TRBJ2-5; 8 nucleotides align to TRBD1. Trimming removed 5 bases from V and 4 bases from J; junction bases left unmatched: 12. Germline-derived CDR1 and CDR2 are SGHNT and YENEEA. This CDR3 has 16 amino acids. Here the CDR3 DNA reads TGTGCCAGCAGCCGGAACAGGGGGGATAAGGGAGAGACCCAGTACTTC. This gives the protein CASSRNRGDKGETQYF.

This sequence joins TRBV3-1 (or the pseudogene TRBV3-2) and TRBJ2-1; 8 bases align to TRBD2. CDR3 length: 13 amino acids. J lost 12 bases, V lost 3 bases, and 7 bases had no gene match. Germline loops: CDR1 LGHDT, CDR2 YNNKEL (reference sequence). The CDR3 DNA sequence: TGTGCCAGCAGCCAGGGCGGTCGGGGGGGGCAGTTCTTC. This translates into CASSQGGRGGQFF.

The V call is TRBV27, the J call TRBJ2-7, with a weak D call TRBD1 (6 bases). Trimming took off 6 bases at V and 2 bases at J, with 17 bases between the two ends. Germline assignment: CDR1 MNHEY and CDR2 SMNVEV (reference sequence). CDR3 size: 15 residues. CDR3 region: CASRYQEQGAYEQYF. The CDR3 DNA reads TGTGCCAGCAGATATCAAGAACAGGGAGCCTACGAGCAGTACTTC.

The CDR3 reads CASSSRQGDEVEKLFF. As DNA, the CDR3 is TGTGCCAGCAGCTCCCGACAGGGGGATGAAGTTGAAAAACTGTTTTTT. The chain links TRBV5-6 to TRBJ1-4; 9 positions agree with TRBD1. Germline V gene data show CDR1 as SGHDT and CDR2 as YYEEEE. The CDR3 is 16 amino acids. V was clipped by 3 bases and J by 7 bases; unmatched bases: 10.

The chain uses TRBV5-5 and TRBJ2-1; TRBD2 matches 14 bases. V lost 4 bases to trimming and J lost 12 bases; unmatched junction nucleotides: 15. Looked up from germline, CDR1 is SGHKS and CDR2 is YYEKEE (reference sequence). The CDR3 runs 17 residues. The CDR3 sequence: CASSPRGLAGERVRQFF. The DNA of the CDR3 is TGTGCCAGCAGCCCTCGGGGACTAGCGGGGGAACGGGTGAGGCAGTTCTTC.

This sequence joins TRBV19 and TRBJ2-7; 8 bases map to TRBD2. The V segment lost 3 bases and the J segment 4 bases; nucleotides outside the gene matches: 14. The CDR3 has 17 residues. Germline assignment: CDR1 LNHDA and CDR2 SQIVND (reference sequence). CDR3 region: CASSIGLADYGGYEQYF. The DNA for the CDR3 is TGTGCCAGTAGTATTGGACTAGCTGATTACGGGGGTTACGAGCAGTACTTC.

This chain uses TRBV7-9 with TRBJ1-5, with 7 positions matching TRBD1. V shed 3 bases, J shed 2 bases, and the junction held 4 bases outside the gene matches. The CDR3 sequence is 15 residues long. The V gene's germline CDR1 is SEHNR and CDR2 FQNEAQ (reference sequence). This CDR3 is CASSLGDSRNQPQHF. The CDR3 coding sequence is TGTGCCAGCAGCTTGGGGGACAGCCGCAATCAGCCCCAGCATTTT. The full variable domain, its missing parts supplied by reference TRBV7-9 and TRBJ1-5, is DTGVSQNPRHKITKRGQNVTFRCDPISEHNRLYWYRQTLGQGPEFLTYFQNEAQLEKSRLLSDRFSAERPKGSFSTLEIQRTEQGDSAMYLCASSLGDSRNQPQHFGDGTRLSIL.

This chain links TRBV7-6 with TRBJ2-5; D is undetermined. Germline V gene data show CDR1 as SGHVS and CDR2 as FNYEAQ. This CDR3 contains 13 residues. V was cut by 6 bases and J by 1 base, with 9 bases left in between. The CDR3, as DNA: TGTGCCAGCAGTTATGCGGTCCAAGAGACCCAGTACTTC. The encoded protein is CASSYAVQETQYF.

The chain combines TRBV5-3 with TRBJ1-2; perhaps TRBD1 as D (6 bases). TRBV5-3 is an open reading frame whose function is uncertain. This CDR3 is built from 14 residues. The germline V and J ends were trimmed by 5 bases and 4 bases, with 15 bases remaining between them. This CDR3 is CARSFRGLFYGYTF. CDR3 DNA: TGTGCCAGAAGTTTCAGGGGCCTTTTCTATGGCTACACCTTC.

The rearrangement links TRBV10-3 to TRBJ2-1, with TRBD2 matching over 9 bases. This CDR3 contains 16 residues. From germline, CDR1 is ENHRY and CDR2 SYGVKD. V trimming: 0 bases; J trimming: 7 bases; junction bases outside the gene matches: 7. This chain's CDR3 is CAISESASGVGNEQFF. In DNA, the CDR3 is TGTGCCATCAGTGAGTCGGCTAGCGGGGTGGGGAATGAGCAGTTCTTC.

In its sample, this clone was seen once. The chain has TRBV19 and TRBJ1-5; D is undetermined. Trimming removed 10 bases at V and 4 bases at J, with 14 bases between. Germline V gene lookup returns CDR1 LNHDA and CDR2 SQIVND (reference sequence). The CDR3 is 13 amino acids. CDR3 loop: CATASKPNQPQHF. The CDR3 bases are TGTGCCACCGCGTCTAAACCTAATCAGCCCCAGCATTTT.

V usage is TRBV7-3 and J usage is TRBJ2-1, with D possibly matching TRBD2 (6 bases). CDR3 length equals 17 residues. Germline V lookup: CDR1 SGHTA, CDR2 FQGTGA. Trimming stripped 5 bases from V and 7 bases from J, with 24 bases between. The CDR3: CASSQHPTGGNGNEQFF. CDR3 sequence (DNA): TGTGCCAGCAGCCAACATCCCACGGGCGGGAACGGAAATGAGCAGTTCTTC.

The rearrangement links TRBV7-2 to TRBJ1-6; 9 nucleotides align to TRBD1. The CDR3 runs to 14 residues. Germline V lookup: CDR1 SGHTA, CDR2 FQGNSA. V was clipped by 9 bases and J by 10 bases; unmatched bases: 10. CDR3 nucleotide sequence: TGTGCCAGTAATCTTCGGACAGGGGAATCACCCCTCCACTTT. Translating it yields CASNLRTGESPLHF. Variable domain in full (rest from reference TRBV7-2 and TRBJ1-6): GAGVSQSPSNKVTEKGKDVELRCDPISGHTALYWYRQSLGQGLEFLIYFQGNSAPDKSGLPSDRFSAERTGGSVSTLTIQRTQQEDSAVYLCASNLRTGESPLHFGNGTRLTVT.

The V call is TRBV28, the J call TRBJ2-1, with 8 bases lining up with TRBD1. Germline V CDR1 and CDR2: MDHEN, SYDVKM. The CDR3 sequence is 13 residues long. J gave up 6 bases and V 11 bases, and 9 bases lay outside the gene matches. DNA for the CDR3: TGTGCCTCAGTGACAGGGGACTCCAATGAGCAGTTCTTC. Translation gives CASVTGDSNEQFF.

V usage is TRBV5-6 and J usage is TRBJ2-7, with TRBD2 identical over 8 bases. Trimming removed 0 bases from V and 8 bases from J; junction bases left unmatched: 10. CDR1 is SGHDT and CDR2 is YYEEEE in the germline V gene. CDR3 length: 15 residues. The CDR3 DNA reads TGTGCCAGCAGCTTGGACCGGGGGGGGCCCTTCAAGCAGTACTTC. Translating gives CASSLDRGGPFKQYF.

The chain carries TRBV3-1 (or the pseudogene TRBV3-2) and TRBJ2-2; 7 positions match TRBD2. The CDR3 runs 17 residues. Germline V gene data show CDR1 as LGHDT and CDR2 as YNNKEL (reference sequence). V dropped 0 bases and J dropped 4; count of bases not matched to a gene: 8. This CDR3 reads CASSQEAGRIGTGELFF. The DNA for the CDR3 is TGTGCCAGCAGCCAAGAAGCGGGGCGCATAGGCACCGGGGAGCTGTTTTTT.